The clone carrying this TCR beta chain appeared once. V was pared by 2 bases and J by 6 bases, with 4 bases between. CDR3 length: 10 residues. Germline V CDR1 and CDR2: DFQATT, SNEGSKA (reference sequence). The entry originates in a study of CD8 T cells in Susac syndrome. Random hexamers served to reverse transcribe roughly 0.5 to 1 ug RNA. An immunoSEQ multiplex PCR amplified TCR beta CDR3 over 54 Vbeta and 13 Jbeta. One entry per CDR3 protein results from TCRdb running MiXCR on the immunoSEQ multiplex PCR reads. The data contain around 130,000 distinct CDR3 sequences, around 94% of them seen just once; the ten biggest clones take up 0.095% to 0.1%.

This TCR was sampled from a human donor in good health. Sequenced: CD4+ T cells from PBMCs. The chain links TRBV20-1 to TRBJ1-1; D remains unclear. The CDR3, as DNA: TGCAGTGCTAGACAATCTGAAGCTTTCTTT. Translation gives CSARQSEAFF.